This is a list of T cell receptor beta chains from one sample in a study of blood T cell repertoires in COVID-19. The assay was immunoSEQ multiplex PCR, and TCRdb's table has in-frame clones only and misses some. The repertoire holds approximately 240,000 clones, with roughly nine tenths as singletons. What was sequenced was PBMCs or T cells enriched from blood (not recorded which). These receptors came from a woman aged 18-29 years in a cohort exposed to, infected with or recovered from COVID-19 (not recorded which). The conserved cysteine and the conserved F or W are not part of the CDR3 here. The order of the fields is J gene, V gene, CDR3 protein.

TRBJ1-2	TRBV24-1	ATSDLGRSYGYT
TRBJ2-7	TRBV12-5	ASGRQATSGTTYEQY
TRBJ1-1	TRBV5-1	ASSVSNRNTEAF
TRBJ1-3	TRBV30	AWSGPNTIY
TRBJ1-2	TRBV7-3	ASSPGVGTYGYT
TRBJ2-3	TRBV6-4	ASSDPSATVDLGRGTDTQY
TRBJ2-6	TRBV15	ATSRDRGTGGSGANVLT
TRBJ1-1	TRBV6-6	ASRQGGGTEAF
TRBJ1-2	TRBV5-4	ASSRSGAQEYGYT
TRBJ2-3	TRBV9	ASSVGKGAFDTDTQY
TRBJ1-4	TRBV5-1	ASSFSGSNEKLF
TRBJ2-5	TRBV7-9	ASSLAQGGETQY
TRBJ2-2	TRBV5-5	ASTYGQGLVADGELF
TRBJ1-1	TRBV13	ASSLRGTGARIEAF
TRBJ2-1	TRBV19	ASSIEASGSLTSYNEQF
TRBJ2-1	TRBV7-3	ASSLNPGGNNEQF
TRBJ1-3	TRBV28	ASSHLAVISGNTIY
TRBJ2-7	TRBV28	ASSFLWTSGSYEQY
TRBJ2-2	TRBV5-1	ASSFTGRDTGELF
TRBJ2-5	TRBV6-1	ASSEAPGTQY
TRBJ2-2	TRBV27	ASSSILVPSTGELF
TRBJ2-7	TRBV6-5	ASSYVWDRDGEQY
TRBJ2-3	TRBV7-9	ASSFRTNSDTQY
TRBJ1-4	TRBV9	ASSAWGQSNEKLF
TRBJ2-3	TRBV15	ATSRARGEGTDTQY
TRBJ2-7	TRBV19	ASSPGTSLSSYEQY
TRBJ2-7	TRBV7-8	ASSLGPPGGLYEQY
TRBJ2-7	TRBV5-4	ASSGRREGSYEQY
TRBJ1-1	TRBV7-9	ASSSRDRGTEAF
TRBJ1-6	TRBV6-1	ASSEFWQRNSPLH
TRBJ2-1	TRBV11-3	ASSFDPAGNEQF
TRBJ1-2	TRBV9	ASSGRTGDDYGYT
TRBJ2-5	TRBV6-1	ASSETSAGEETQY
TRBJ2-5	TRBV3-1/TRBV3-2	ASSQSEQQETQY
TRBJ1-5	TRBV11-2	ASSLEEGDQPQH
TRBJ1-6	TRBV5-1	ASSLGQGNSPLH
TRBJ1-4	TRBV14	ASSRGQGRKLF
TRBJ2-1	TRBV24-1	ATGGTSGSRDNEQF
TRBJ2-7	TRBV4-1	ASSQAVLAGGPSYEQY
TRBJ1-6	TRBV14	ASSRGLLNSPLH
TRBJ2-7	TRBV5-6	ASSEDRGTYEQY